This T cell receptor beta chain was recorded in a study of molecular identifiers for immune sequencing clone quantification. One entry per CDR3 protein, called by TCRdb with MiXCR from the PCR reads. The profile covers 250,000 to 350,000 distinct CDR3 sequences, with 20% to 25% appearing a single time and over 0.7% taken by the ten largest. The sample holds many counts of this clonotype. Germline CDR1 is SGHRS and CDR2 is YFSETQ. J was trimmed by 6 bases and V by 0 bases; bases with no gene match: 5. The CDR3 is 14 amino acids. This clonotype was obtained from a human donor in good health. Some libraries in this study had Jurkat cell RNA spiked in. The specimen was naive CD8+ T cells from blood, with Jurkat cell RNA spiked in. Regarding subset: FACS-sorted CD8+CD4-CCR7+CD45RA+ naive T cells. The V call is TRBV5-1, the J call TRBJ2-7; the match to TRBD2 covers 8 bases. The CDR3 nucleotides are TGCGCCAGCAGCTTGGCAGCGGGAGTGGGCGAGCAGTACTTC. It specifies CASSLAAGVGEQYF.